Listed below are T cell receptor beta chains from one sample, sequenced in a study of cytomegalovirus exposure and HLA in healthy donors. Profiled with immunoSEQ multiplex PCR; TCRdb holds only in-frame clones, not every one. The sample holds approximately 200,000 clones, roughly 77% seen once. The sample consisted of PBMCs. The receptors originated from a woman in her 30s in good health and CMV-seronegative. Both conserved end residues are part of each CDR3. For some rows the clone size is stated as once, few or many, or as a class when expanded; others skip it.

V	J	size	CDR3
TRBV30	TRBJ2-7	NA	CAWSGGPYEQYF
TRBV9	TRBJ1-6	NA	CASSVADRGYSPLHF
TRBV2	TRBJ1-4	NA	CASSEGGQGYEKLFF
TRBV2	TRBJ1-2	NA	CASSAGTGGVVYGYTF
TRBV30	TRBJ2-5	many	CAQETSGHPWETQYF
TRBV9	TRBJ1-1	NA	CASSVVGTAEAFF
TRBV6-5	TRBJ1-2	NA	CASSYGNRGSGGYTF
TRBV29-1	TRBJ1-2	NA	CSVADTNYGYTF
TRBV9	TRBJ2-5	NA	CASSSRTVGRETQYF
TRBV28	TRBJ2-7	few	CASTRTGGSSYEQYF
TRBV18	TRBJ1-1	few	CASSPPGTGEAFF
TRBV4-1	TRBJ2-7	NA	CASSQIPQGRYEQYF
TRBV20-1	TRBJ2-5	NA	CSARESETQYF
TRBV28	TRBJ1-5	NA	CASSIGTGGNQPQHF
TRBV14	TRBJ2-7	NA	CASSPRTSSYEQYF
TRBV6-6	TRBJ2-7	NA	CASSYHPGQRPFAQYF
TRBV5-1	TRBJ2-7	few	CASSLGPAQQDISYEQYF
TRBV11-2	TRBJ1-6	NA	CASSLEADSSPLHF
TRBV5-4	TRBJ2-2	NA	CASSLETTGTGELFF
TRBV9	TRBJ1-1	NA	CASSVSGDTEAFF
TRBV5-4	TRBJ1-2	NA	CASSLASSDYGYTF
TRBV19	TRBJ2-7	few	CASSGGQGQVEQYF
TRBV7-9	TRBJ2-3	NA	CASSFRGTQYF
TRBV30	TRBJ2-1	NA	CAWSVHREGEQFF
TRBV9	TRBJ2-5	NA	CASSVDRGGQETQYF
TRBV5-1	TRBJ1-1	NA	CASSWGQQNTEAFF
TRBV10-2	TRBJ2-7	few	CASSDPGLAAYEQYF
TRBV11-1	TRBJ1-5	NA	CASSLGTGQGNQPQHF
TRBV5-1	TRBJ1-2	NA	CASALGARGPTSFGTF
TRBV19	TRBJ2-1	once	CASSADEGREGSNEQFF
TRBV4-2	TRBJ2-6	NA	CASSQADRGVSSGANVLTF
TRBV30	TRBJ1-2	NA	CAWRAGGYGYTF
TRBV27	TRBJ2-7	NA	CASSPLTRGRLKRYEQYF
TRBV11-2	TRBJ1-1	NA	CASSPVLPGTEAFF
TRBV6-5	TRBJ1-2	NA	CASSYSGDRWSYTF
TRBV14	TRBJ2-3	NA	CASSQVRTAENTQYF
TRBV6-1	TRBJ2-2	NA	CASTEAGVGTGELFF
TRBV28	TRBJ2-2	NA	CASKGLAGDLTGELFF
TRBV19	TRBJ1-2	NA	CASSLGGTYGYTF
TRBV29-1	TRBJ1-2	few	CSVWSPGGYTF
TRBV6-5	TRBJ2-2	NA	CASNRAGGNTGELFF
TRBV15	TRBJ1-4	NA	CATSRATTGSSELFF
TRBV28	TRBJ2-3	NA	CASIAGGAEDTQYF
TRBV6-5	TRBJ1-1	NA	CASSYRRGGNTEAFF
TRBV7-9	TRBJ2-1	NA	CASSLAGRGVDNEQFF
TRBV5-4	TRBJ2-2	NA	CASSRDRRNTGELFF
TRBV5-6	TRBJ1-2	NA	CASSLDRDRGSGYTF
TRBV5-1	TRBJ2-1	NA	CASSLISGDFSYNEQFF
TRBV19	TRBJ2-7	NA	CATTSGRNYEQYF
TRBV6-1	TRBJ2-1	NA	CTAGTPYYEQFF
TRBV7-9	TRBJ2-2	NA	CASSLVTGSHGELFF
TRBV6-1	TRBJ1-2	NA	CASSEFRGVGGSSTRYGYTF
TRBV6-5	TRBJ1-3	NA	CASSFFGGSGNTIYF
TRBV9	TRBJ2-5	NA	CASSGQGGQETQYF
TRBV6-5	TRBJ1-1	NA	CASSRLGGGQTEAFF